Shown below are 15 T cell receptor beta chains from a single sample sequenced in a study of blood T cells in healthy people across ages (dated by TCRdb to the mid-2010s). Receptor amplification or capture employed 5' RACE. Sequencing was carried out with an Illumina HiSeq 2500. A second PCR of about 6 to 12 cycles was run with a J-beta primer mix and a sample-barcoded 5' primer. TCRdb ran its own pipeline on the public reads, namely fastp trimming at Q25 and MiXCR clone calling, and kept in-frame beta chains. Every entry covers one CDR3 protein and lists the most common genes and DNA from its rows. The sample records over a million distinct CDR3 sequences, roughly 45% of which are singletons. Of the sample, around 8% is held by the ten largest clones. Sequences were obtained from blood. These receptors were taken from a woman aged 18-29 years in good health.

This sequence joins TRBV2 and TRBJ2-2; a possible D gene is TRBD2 (5 bases). The CDR3 runs 15 residues. Germline CDR1 reads SNHLY; CDR2 reads FYNNEI. Trimming pared 6 bases from V and 0 bases from J, leaving 11 bases between. CDR3 nucleotide sequence: TGTGCCAGCAGCGAAACTAGGTCGAACACCGGGGAGCTGTTTTTT. Its translation: CASSETRSNTGELFF.

V is TRBV19 and J is TRBJ1-2, with 8 positions matching TRBD1. CDR1 LNHDA and CDR2 SQIVND come from the germline V gene (reference sequence). The CDR3 is 15 residues long. V dropped 4 bases and J dropped 2; count of bases not matched to a gene: 6. CDR3 residues: CASSSHRGSNYGYTF. DNA for the CDR3: TGTGCCAGTAGTAGTCACAGGGGGAGCAACTATGGCTACACCTTC.

As to this clonotype: A much larger clone differs from this one at a single base, so this may be a read error. V gene TRBV20-1 combines with J gene TRBJ2-1, with 7 positions matching TRBD2. V dropped 5 bases and J dropped 3; count of bases not matched to a gene: 4. This CDR3 has 13 residues. Germline V lookup: CDR1 DFQATT, CDR2 SNEGSKA (reference sequence). The chain's CDR3 is CSALTSSYNEQFF. The CDR3 nucleotides read TGCAGTGCTCTGACTAGCAGCTACAATGAGCAGTTCTTC.

Worth noting for this clonotype: Since a much larger clone is just one base distant, this may be a read error. The chain links TRBV20-1 to TRBJ2-1; 8 bases map to TRBD1. The CDR3 covers 14 residues. The germline V gene has CDR1 DFQATT and CDR2 SNEGSKA (reference sequence). V was pared by 1 base and J by 13 bases, with 12 bases of the junction left unmatched. The CDR3 DNA sequence: TGCAGTGCTAGAGTGCCAGGGGGCAGGGAGACCCAGTTCTTC. It is translated as CSARVPGGRETQFF.

The chain joins TRBV7-6 to TRBJ1-4; 8 nucleotides line up with TRBD1. CDR1 is SGHVS and CDR2 is FNYEAQ in the germline V gene. CDR3 size: 16 residues. Trimming at V came to 6 bases and at J to 6 bases, leaving 12 bases not matched to a gene. The CDR3 protein is CASRTGTGASDEKLFF. CDR3 nucleotides: TGTGCCAGCAGAACCGGGACAGGCGCCTCTGATGAAAAACTGTTTTTT.

The V gene is TRBV20-1, the J gene TRBJ2-7; D could derive from TRBD1 or TRBD2 (5 bases each). There are 15 residues in the CDR3. Deletions cut 3 bases from V and 2 bases from J, with 17 bases between. Per germline, CDR1 DFQATT and CDR2 SNEGSKA (reference sequence). As DNA, the CDR3 is TGCAGTGCTAGCGAGGTCGGGGCGGATCCCTACGAGCAGTACTTC. Protein product: CSASEVGADPYEQYF.

The chain joins TRBV7-9 to TRBJ1-2; 8 nucleotides align to TRBD1. With 6 bases clipped from V and 6 bases from J, the junction kept 3 bases outside the gene matches. The CDR3 runs 12 residues. Germline V CDR1 and CDR2: SEHNR, FQNEAQ (reference sequence). CDR3 sequence: CASRTTGDGYTF. DNA for the CDR3: TGTGCCAGCAGAACGACAGGGGATGGCTACACCTTC.

This clonotype was observed many times. V is TRBV10-3 and J is TRBJ1-2; 8 bases are shared with TRBD1. The CDR3 has 15 residues. Looked up from germline, CDR1 is ENHRY and CDR2 is SYGVKD. J gave up 6 bases and V 0 bases, and 6 bases lay outside the gene matches. CDR3: CAISESSGQGHGYTF. The CDR3 nucleotides read TGTGCCATCAGTGAGTCCTCAGGACAGGGACATGGCTACACCTTC.

The chain has TRBV4-3 and TRBJ2-3, with 13 bases aligning to TRBD2. V gave up 8 bases and J gave up 3 bases; unmatched junction bases: 5. CDR1 is LGHNA, CDR2 YSLEER, per germline. This CDR3 is built from 15 residues. CDR3 DNA sequence: TGCGCCAGCTCCGGACTAGCGGGAGAGACAGATACGCAGTATTTT. Protein: CASSGLAGETDTQYF.

The V call is TRBV20-1, the J call TRBJ1-4; 7 bases are a match to TRBD1. Losses at the gene ends were 5 bases for V and 16 bases for J; bases not matched to a gene: 7. CDR3 length: 10 residues. Germline V gene sequence: CDR1 DFQATT, CDR2 SNEGSKA (reference sequence). In DNA, the CDR3 is TGCAGTGCTCTAGACAGGGTACCGTTTTTT. Its translation: CSALDRVPFF.

A note on this clonotype: A read error may account for a junction end that differs from germline. J is TRBJ1-4 and V is TRBV20-1; D unclear. The germline V gene encodes CDR1 DFQATT and CDR2 SNEGSKA (reference sequence). The CDR3 totals 12 residues. CDR3 nucleotides: TGCAGTGCTGGAGACGGTAATGAAAAACTGTTTTTT. Its translation is CSAGDGNEKLFF.

This clonotype has only a few counts. V is TRBV12-3 or TRBV12-4 and J is TRBJ2-7; 8 nucleotides match TRBD1. Trimming took 6 bases from V and 5 from J; bases not matched to a gene: 12. The CDR3 runs 15 residues. CDR3 residues: CASSRVWGQVDEQYF. Written as DNA, the CDR3 is TGTGCCAGCAGCCGCGTTTGGGGACAGGTGGACGAGCAGTACTTC.

The genes are TRBV20-1 and TRBJ1-1; 7 nucleotides match TRBD1. V shed 6 bases, J shed 0 bases, and the junction held 4 bases outside the gene matches. Germline loops: CDR1 DFQATT, CDR2 SNEGSKA (reference sequence). CDR3 size: 13 residues. In nucleotides, the CDR3 is TGCAGTGCGCCCACAGGGGTGAACACTGAAGCTTTCTTT. Translated: CSAPTGVNTEAFF.

The V gene is TRBV4-1, the J gene TRBJ1-2; the D gene is possibly TRBD1 (6 bases). CDR3 size: 18 residues. The germline CDR1 and CDR2 sequences are MGHRA and YSYEKL. V dropped 2 bases and J dropped 4 bases, with 23 bases sitting between them. For the CDR3, the DNA is TGCGCCAGCAGCCAATTTTCCCCTGTAGGGGGTAGTGGCTATGGCTACACCTTC. Its protein product is CASSQFSPVGGSGYGYTF.

This chain's CDR3 is CANRDAGANVLTF. The CDR3 DNA sequence: TGTGCCAACAGGGATGCTGGGGCCAACGTCCTGACTTTC. The chain links TRBV7-2 to TRBJ2-6, with a weak D call TRBD1 (6 bases). Germline CDR1 is SGHTA and CDR2 is FQGNSA. CDR3 length equals 13 residues. Trimming removed 10 bases from V and 2 bases from J, with 9 bases in between.